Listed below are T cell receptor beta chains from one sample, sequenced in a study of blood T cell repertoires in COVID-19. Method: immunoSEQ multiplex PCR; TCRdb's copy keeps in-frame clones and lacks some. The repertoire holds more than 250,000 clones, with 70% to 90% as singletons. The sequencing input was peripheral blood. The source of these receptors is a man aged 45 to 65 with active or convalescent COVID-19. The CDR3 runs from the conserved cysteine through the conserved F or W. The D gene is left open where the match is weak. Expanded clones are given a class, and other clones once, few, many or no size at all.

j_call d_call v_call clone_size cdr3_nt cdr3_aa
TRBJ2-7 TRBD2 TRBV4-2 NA TGTGCCAGCAGCCCAGGGAGCGGGAGAGGGTATCTGGGGGAGCAGTACTTC CASSPGSGRGYLGEQYF
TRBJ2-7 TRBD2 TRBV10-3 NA TGTGCCATCAGTGACCCCGGACTAGCGGGACAGAGTGAGCAGTACTTC CAISDPGLAGQSEQYF
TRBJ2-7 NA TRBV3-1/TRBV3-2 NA TGTGCCAGCAGCCAAGATGCGGGAAACTACGAGCAGTACTTC CASSQDAGNYEQYF
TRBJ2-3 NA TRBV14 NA TGTGCCAGCAGCCAAGACGGGAAAGGTCTCACAGATACGCAGTATTTT CASSQDGKGLTDTQYF
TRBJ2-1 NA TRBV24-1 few TGTGCCTCACAGGGGACTTTATACAATGAGCAGTTCTTC CASQGTLYNEQFF
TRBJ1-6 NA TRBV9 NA TGTGCCAGCAGCACCCGGGACTCCAATTCACCCCTCCACTTT CASSTRDSNSPLHF
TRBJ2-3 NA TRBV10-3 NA TGTGCCATCAGTGATCTAGATACGCAGTATTTT CAISDLDTQYF
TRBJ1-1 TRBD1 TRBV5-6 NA TGTGCCAGCAGCTTGGGAACAGGGGGCCGAAACACTGAAGCTTTCTTT CASSLGTGGRNTEAFF
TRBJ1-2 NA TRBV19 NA TGTGCCAGTAGTCCCAATGCGGGTGCCTATGGCTACACCTTC CASSPNAGAYGYTF
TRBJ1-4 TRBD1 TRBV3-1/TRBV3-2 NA TGTGCCAGCAGTCAGACAGGGGGGCCTGAAAAACTGTTTTTT CASSQTGGPEKLFF
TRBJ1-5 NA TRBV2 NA TGTGCCAGCAGTGACCAGGGAGGTCAGCCCCAGCATTTT CASSDQGGQPQHF
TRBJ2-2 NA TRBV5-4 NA TGTGCCAGCAGCTCTCCCGTGGGGGAGCTGTTTTTT CASSSPVGELFF
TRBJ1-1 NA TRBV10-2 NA TGCGCCAGCAGTGAGTCTCCTCCTGAAGCTTTCTTT CASSESPPEAFF
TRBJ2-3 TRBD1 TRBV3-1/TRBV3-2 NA TGTGCCAGCAGCCAAGGAAATACAGGGGTCACATTT CASSQGNTGVTF
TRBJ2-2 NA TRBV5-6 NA TGTGCCAGCAGCTTAGAACAGGGTTTCACCGGGGAGCTGTTTTTT CASSLEQGFTGELFF
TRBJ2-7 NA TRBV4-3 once TGCGCCAGCAGCCAAGTCGCAGGAACCTACGAGCAGTACTTC CASSQVAGTYEQYF
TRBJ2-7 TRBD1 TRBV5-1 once TGCGCCAGCAGCGCCGCCGGGACAGGGGTTGAGCAGTACTTC CASSAAGTGVEQYF
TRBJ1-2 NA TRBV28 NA TGTGCCAGCAGCCCTCCCCACAGGGCTATCGGTGGCTACACCTTC CASSPPHRAIGGYTF
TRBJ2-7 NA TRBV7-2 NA TGTGCCAGCAGCTTAGTATGGGGGGACGAGCAGTACTTC CASSLVWGDEQYF
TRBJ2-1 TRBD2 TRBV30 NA TGTGCCTACAAGATAGCGGGAGCCTACAATGAGCAGTTCTTC CAYKIAGAYNEQFF
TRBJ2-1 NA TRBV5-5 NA TGTGCCAGCAGCTTGGTTCGGGTAGCGGAGTCCTACAATGAGCAGTTCTTC CASSLVRVAESYNEQFF
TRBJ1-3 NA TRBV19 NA TGTGCCAGTCTGTCCGTATCCTCTGGAAACACCATATATTTT CASLSVSSGNTIYF
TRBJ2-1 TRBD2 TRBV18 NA TGTGCCAGCTCACCGGGACTAGCTCGGTACAATGAGCAGTTCTTC CASSPGLARYNEQFF
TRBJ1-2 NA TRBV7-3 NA TGTGCCAGCAGCTTAACCCCAGGGGAAGTCGGAGGCTACACCTTC CASSLTPGEVGGYTF
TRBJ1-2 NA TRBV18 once TGTGCCAGCTCACCAGGTTGGGGGGACTATGGCTACACCTTC CASSPGWGDYGYTF
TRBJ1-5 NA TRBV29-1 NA TGCAGCGTTGCGACAGATTTCAATCAGCCCCAGCATTTT CSVATDFNQPQHF
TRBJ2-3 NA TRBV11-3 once TGTGCCAGCAGCTTGGGACACCCCACAGATACGCAGTATTTT CASSLGHPTDTQYF
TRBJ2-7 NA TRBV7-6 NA TGTGCCAGCAGCCAAGTCGCAGGAAGACGCTACGAGCAGTACTTC CASSQVAGRRYEQYF
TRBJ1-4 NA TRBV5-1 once TGCGCCAGCAGCTTTGGACCGGGGAGGGGGGAAAAACTGTTTTTT CASSFGPGRGEKLFF
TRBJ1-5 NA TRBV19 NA TGTGCCAGTAGTAGGCTGGGCAGCCCAGGGGATCAGCCCCAGCATTTT CASSRLGSPGDQPQHF
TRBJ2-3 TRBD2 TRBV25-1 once TGTGCCAGCAGTGCTCTGAGCGGGAGAGGCACAGATACGCAGTATTTT CASSALSGRGTDTQYF
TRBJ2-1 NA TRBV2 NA TGTGCCAGCAGTACTGGGGCTGGCAGGTCCTACAATGAGCAGTTCTTC CASSTGAGRSYNEQFF
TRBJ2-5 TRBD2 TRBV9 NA TGTGCCAGCAGCGAAAAACTAGCGGGAGGAACAGAGACCCAGTACTTC CASSEKLAGGTETQYF
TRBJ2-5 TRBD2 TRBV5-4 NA TGTGCCAGTTACATCCCTGGACTAGCGGGAAAAGAGACCCAGTACTTC CASYIPGLAGKETQYF
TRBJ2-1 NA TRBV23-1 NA TGCGCCAGCAGTCAACATCGGTACAATGAGCAGTTCTTC CASSQHRYNEQFF
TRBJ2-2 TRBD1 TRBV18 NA TGTGCCAGCTCCCGCGACAGGGTCATCGGGGAGCTGTTTTTT CASSRDRVIGELFF
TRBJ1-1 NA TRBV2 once TGTGCCAGCAGTGCGGACGGGCGGGGTGAAGCTTTCTTT CASSADGRGEAFF
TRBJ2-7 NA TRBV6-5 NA TGTGCCAGCACCGACACGGCCTACGAGCAGTACTTC CASTDTAYEQYF
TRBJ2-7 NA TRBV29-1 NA TGCAGCGTTGAAAGCGGCAGGCTACCCGGGGCCTACGAGCAGTACTTC CSVESGRLPGAYEQYF
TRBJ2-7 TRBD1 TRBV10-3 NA TGTGCCGTCGCCTCGGGACAGGGAACCTACGAGCAGTACTTC CAVASGQGTYEQYF
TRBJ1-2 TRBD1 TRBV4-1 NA TGCGCCAGCAGCCCAAGAGGGAGACAGGGGACCTATGGCTACACCTTC CASSPRGRQGTYGYTF
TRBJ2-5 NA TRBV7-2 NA TGTGCCAGCACCTTATTCGGGACATCGGGACGAGAGACCCAGTACTTC CASTLFGTSGRETQYF
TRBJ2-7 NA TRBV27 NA TGTGCCAGCAGTTTAGGGGCGGCCACCCAATACGAGCAGTACTTC CASSLGAATQYEQYF
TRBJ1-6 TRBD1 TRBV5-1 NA TGCGCCAGCAGCGCGGGACAGGGTTCGCACAATTCACCCCTCCACTTT CASSAGQGSHNSPLHF
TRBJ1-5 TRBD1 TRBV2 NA TGTGCCAGCAGTGAAACTCCCGGGACAGGAAAGTATAGCAATCAGCCCCAGCATTTT CASSETPGTGKYSNQPQHF
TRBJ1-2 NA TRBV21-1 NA TGTGCCAGCAGCAAAGCCCACTTCCGGGACAGCCATGCGGGCTACACCTTC CASSKAHFRDSHAGYTF
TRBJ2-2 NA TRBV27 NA TGTGCTTCGAAGGGGGCGGGACTGAACACCGGGGAGCTGTTTTTT CASKGAGLNTGELFF
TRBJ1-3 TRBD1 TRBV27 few TGTGCCAGCAGTTCCCACAGGGGGTACTCTGGAAACACCATATATTTT CASSSHRGYSGNTIYF
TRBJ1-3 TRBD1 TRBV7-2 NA TGTGCCAGCAGCTCAACAGGGGGCACTGGAAACACCATATATTTT CASSSTGGTGNTIYF